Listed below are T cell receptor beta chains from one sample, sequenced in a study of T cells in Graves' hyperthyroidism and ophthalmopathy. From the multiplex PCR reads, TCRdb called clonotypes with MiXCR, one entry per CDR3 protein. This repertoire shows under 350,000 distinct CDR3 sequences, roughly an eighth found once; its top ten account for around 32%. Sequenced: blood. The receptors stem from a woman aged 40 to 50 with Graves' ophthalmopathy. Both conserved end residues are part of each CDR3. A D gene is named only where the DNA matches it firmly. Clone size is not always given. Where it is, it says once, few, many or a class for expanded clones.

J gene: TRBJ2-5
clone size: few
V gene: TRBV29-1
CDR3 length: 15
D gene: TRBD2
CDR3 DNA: TGCAGCACTACCCCACATGGTAGCGGGATAGAGACCCAGTACTTC
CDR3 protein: CSTTPHGSGIETQYF

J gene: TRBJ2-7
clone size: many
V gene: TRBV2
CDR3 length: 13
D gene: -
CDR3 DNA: TGTGCCAGCAGTGGTCGGCTAAGTGACGAGCAGTACTTC
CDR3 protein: CASSGRLSDEQYF

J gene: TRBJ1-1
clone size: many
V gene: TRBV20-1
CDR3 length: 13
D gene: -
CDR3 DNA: TGCAGTGCTAGCGGGGTTCCGAACACTGAAGCTTTCTTT
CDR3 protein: CSASGVPNTEAFF

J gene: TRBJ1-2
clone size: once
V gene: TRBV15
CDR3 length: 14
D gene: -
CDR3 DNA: TGTGCCACCAGCTCGGCGACCTTCTCCTATGGCTACACCTTC
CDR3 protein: CATSSATFSYGYTF

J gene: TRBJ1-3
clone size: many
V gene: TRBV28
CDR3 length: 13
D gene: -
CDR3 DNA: TGTGCCAGCAGCCTGGGATCGTTTTGGACCATATATTTT
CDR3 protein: CASSLGSFWTIYF

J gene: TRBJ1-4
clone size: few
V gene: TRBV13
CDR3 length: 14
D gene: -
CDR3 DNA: TGTGCCAGCAGCTTAGGTCGGGGGGCGCGAAAACTGTTTTTT
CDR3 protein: CASSLGRGARKLFF

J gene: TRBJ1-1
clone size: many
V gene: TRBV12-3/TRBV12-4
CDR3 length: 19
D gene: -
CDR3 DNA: TGTGCCAGCAGTCCGGGACGGACGAACTCACTCCTCATGAACACTGAAGCTTTCTTT
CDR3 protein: CASSPGRTNSLLMNTEAFF

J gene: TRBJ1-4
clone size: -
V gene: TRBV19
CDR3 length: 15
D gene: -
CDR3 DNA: TGTGCCAGTACTAACGCCGGACGGCCTAATGAAAAACTGTTTTTT
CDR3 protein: CASTNAGRPNEKLFF

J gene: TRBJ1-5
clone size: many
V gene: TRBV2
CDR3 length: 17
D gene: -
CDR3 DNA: TGTGCCAGCAGTGATCCCCCGGGACACTATAGCAATCAGCCCCAGCATTTT
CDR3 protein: CASSDPPGHYSNQPQHF

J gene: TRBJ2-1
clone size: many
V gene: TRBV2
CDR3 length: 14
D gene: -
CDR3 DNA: TGTGCCAGCGAGGGACAACCGCAGTACAATGAGCAGTTCTTC
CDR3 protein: CASEGQPQYNEQFF

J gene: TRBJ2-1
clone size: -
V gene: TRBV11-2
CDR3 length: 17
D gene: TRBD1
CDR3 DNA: TGTGCCAGCAGCTTAGATTGGGGACAGGGGAGACCTAATGAGCAGTTCTTC
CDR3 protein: CASSLDWGQGRPNEQFF

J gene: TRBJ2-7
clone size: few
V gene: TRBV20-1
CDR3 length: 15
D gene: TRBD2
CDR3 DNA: TGCAGTGCTAGAGATCGGGCTAGCGGGAGGGGCGAGCAGTACTTC
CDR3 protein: CSARDRASGRGEQYF

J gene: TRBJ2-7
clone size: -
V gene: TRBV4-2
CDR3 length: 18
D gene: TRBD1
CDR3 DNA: TGTGCCAGCAGCCAAGAACAGGGGACCAAATCACCCTCCTACGAGCAGTACTTC
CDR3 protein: CASSQEQGTKSPSYEQYF

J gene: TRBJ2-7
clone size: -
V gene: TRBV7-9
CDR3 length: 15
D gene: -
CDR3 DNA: TGTGCCAGCAGCTTGGGTGACACAATTTACTACGAGCAGTACTTC
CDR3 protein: CASSLGDTIYYEQYF

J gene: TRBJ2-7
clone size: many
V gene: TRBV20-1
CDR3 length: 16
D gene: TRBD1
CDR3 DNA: TGCAGTGCTAGAGGGACACCGGGACAGGCCCCCTACGAGCAGTACTTC
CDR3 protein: CSARGTPGQAPYEQYF

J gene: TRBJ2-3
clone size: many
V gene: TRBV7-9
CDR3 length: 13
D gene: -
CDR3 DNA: TGTGCCAGCAGTTCCCAAGCTGCAGATACGCAGTATTTT
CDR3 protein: CASSSQAADTQYF

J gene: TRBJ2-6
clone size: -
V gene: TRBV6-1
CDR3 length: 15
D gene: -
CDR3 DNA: TGTGCCAGCAGGCCCACAGGCTCCGGGGCCAACGTCCTGACTTTC
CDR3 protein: CASRPTGSGANVLTF

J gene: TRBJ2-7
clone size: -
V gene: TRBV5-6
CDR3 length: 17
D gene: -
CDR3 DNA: TGTGCCAGCAGCTTGGCCGGTTTGCCTCTGGTCTCCTACGAGCAGTACTTC
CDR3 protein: CASSLAGLPLVSYEQYF

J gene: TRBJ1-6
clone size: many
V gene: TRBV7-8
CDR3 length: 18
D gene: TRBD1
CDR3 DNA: TGTGCCAGCAGCTTAGGGGCAGGGGGCTTATCCTATAATTCACCCCTCCACTTT
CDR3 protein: CASSLGAGGLSYNSPLHF

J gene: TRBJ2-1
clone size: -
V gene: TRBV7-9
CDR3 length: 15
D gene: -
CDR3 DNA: TGTGCCAGCTACGTGGTTGATGGGACCTACAATGAGCAGTTCTTC
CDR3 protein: CASYVVDGTYNEQFF

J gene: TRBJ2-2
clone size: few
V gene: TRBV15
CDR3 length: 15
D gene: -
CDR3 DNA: TGTGCCACCAGCAGAGATCCCGTGGGGTCCGGGGAGCTGTTTTTT
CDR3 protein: CATSRDPVGSGELFF

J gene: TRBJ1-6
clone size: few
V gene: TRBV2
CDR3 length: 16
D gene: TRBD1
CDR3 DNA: TGTGCCAGCAGTCGAACAGGGGCGTTCTATAATTCACCCCTCCACTTT
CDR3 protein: CASSRTGAFYNSPLHF

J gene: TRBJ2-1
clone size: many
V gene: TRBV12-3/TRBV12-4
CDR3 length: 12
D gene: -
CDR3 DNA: TGTGCCAGCAGCCTTACAGGGCGGGAGCAGTTCTTC
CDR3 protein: CASSLTGREQFF

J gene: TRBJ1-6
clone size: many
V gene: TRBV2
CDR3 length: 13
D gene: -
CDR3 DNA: TGTGCCAGCAGTGACCGGGCCGATTCACCCCTCCACTTT
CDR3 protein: CASSDRADSPLHF

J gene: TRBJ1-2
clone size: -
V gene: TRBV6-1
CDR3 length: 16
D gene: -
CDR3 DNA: TGTGCCAGCAGTGAATATGCTTGGGCAGGAAAATATGGCTACACCTTC
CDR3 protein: CASSEYAWAGKYGYTF

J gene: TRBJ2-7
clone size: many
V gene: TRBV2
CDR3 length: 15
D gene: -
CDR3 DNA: TGTGCCAGCACTCAGGAGGGACGGAGCTCCTACGAGCAGTACTTC
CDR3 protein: CASTQEGRSSYEQYF

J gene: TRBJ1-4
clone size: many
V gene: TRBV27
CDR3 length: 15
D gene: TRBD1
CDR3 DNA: TGTGCCAGCAGTTCCCGGACAGGGCCAAATGAAAAACTGTTTTTT
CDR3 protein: CASSSRTGPNEKLFF

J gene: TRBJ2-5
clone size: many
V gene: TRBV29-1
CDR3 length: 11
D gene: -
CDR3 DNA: TGCAGCGTTGGGACAGCGGAGACCCAGTACTTC
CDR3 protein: CSVGTAETQYF

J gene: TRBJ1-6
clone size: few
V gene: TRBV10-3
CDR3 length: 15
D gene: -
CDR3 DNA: TGTGCCATCAGTGACCCAGGGGCGAAATATTCACCCCTCCACTTT
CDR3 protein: CAISDPGAKYSPLHF

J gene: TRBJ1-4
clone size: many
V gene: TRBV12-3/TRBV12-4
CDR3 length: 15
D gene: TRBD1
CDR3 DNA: TGTGCCAGCAGTTCTAGGGACAGGATAAATGAAAAACTGTTTTTT
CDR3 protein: CASSSRDRINEKLFF

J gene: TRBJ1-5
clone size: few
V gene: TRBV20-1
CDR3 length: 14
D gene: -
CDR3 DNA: TGCAGTGCTAGTCGGAATTACAGGGAAGAGCCCCAGCATTTT
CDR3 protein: CSASRNYREEPQHF

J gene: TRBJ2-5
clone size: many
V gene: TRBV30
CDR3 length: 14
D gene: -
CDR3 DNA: TGTGCCTGGAGTGCGGCGGGGAGTGAAGAGACCCAGTACTTC
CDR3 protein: CAWSAAGSEETQYF

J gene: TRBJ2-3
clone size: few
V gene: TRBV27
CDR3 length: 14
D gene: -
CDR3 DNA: TGTGCCAGCAATCCCGGCGGATACACAGATACGCAGTATTTT
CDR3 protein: CASNPGGYTDTQYF

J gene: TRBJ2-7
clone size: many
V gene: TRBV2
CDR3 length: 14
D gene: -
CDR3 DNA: TGTGCCAGCACCTGGCAGGCGGGGGCATACGAGCAGTACTTC
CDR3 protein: CASTWQAGAYEQYF

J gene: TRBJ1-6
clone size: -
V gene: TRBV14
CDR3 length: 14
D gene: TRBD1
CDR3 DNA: TGTGCCAGCAGCCAAAGGACAGGGGCCCTTTCCCTCCACTTT
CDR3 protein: CASSQRTGALSLHF

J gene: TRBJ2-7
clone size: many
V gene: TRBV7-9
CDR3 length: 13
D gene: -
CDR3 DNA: TGTGCCAGCAGCTTCGACGCGAGCTACGAGCAGTACTTC
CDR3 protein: CASSFDASYEQYF

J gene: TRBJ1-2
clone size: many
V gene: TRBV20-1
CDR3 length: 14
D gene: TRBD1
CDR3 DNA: TGCAGTGCTAGAGATGAGGCAGGGGGGGATGGCTACACCTTC
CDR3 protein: CSARDEAGGDGYTF

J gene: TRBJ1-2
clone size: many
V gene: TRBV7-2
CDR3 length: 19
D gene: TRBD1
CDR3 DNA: TGTGCCAGCAGCTTAAAAGGGACAGGGGTGGGCGTTTCTAACTATGGCTACACCTTC
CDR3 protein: CASSLKGTGVGVSNYGYTF

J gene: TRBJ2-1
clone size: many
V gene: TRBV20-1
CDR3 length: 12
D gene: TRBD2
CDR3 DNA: TGCAGTGCGCCTAAGACTAGCAGGGAGCAGTTCTTC
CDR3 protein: CSAPKTSREQFF

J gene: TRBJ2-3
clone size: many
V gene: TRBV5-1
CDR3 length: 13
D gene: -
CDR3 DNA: TGCGCCAGCAGCTTGACTCGCACAGATACGCAGTATTTT
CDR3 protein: CASSLTRTDTQYF